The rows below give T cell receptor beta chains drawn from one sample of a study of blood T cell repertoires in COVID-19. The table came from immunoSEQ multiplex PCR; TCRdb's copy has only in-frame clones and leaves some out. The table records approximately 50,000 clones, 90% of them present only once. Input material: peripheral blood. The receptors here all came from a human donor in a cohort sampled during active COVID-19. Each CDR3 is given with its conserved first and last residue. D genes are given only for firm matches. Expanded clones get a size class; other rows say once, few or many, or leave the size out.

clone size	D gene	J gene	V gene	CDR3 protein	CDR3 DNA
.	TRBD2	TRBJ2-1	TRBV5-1	CASSLMLAGDNEQFF	TGCGCCAGCAGCTTGATGCTAGCGGGAGACAATGAGCAGTTCTTC
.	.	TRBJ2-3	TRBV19	CATRMHSEVSDTQYF	TGTGCCACCCGGATGCATAGCGAAGTTTCAGATACGCAGTATTTT
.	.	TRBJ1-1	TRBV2	CASSFLGAVDTEAFF	TGTGCCAGCAGTTTCCTGGGGGCGGTGGACACTGAAGCTTTCTTT
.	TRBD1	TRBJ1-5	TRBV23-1	CASSPPGGRTGGDYSNQPQHF	TGCGCCAGCAGTCCACCAGGGGGCCGGACAGGGGGTGATTATAGCAATCAGCCCCAGCATTTT
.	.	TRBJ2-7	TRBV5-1	CASSLGQTSYEQYF	TGCGCCAGCAGCTTGGGACAGACAAGTTACGAGCAGTACTTC
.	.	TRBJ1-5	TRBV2	CASSVDSNQPQHF	TGTGCCAGCAGTGTGGACAGTAATCAGCCCCAGCATTTT
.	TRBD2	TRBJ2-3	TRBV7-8	CASSLGSLRSGGSTDTQYF	TGTGCCAGCAGCTTAGGCTCCCTGCGTTCGGGAGGGAGCACAGATACGCAGTATTTT
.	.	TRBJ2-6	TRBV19	CASSPEQGSGANVLTF	TGTGCCAGTAGTCCGGAACAGGGTTCTGGGGCCAACGTCCTGACTTTC
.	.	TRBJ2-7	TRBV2	CASQLGANEQYF	TGTGCCAGCCAATTGGGGGCTAACGAGCAGTACTTC
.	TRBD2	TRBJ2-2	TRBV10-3	CAISAGTGGSDGELFF	TGTGCCATCAGTGCCGGGACGGGGGGTTCCGACGGGGAGCTGTTTTTT
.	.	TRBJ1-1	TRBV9	CASSAGSEAFF	TGTGCCAGCAGCGCAGGGTCTGAAGCTTTCTTT
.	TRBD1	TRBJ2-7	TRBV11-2	CASSLDQGAVSYEQYF	TGTGCCAGCAGCTTAGATCAGGGGGCGGTCTCCTACGAGCAGTACTTC
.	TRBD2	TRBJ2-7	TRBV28	CASSRAGGSEQYF	TGTGCCAGCAGCCGAGCGGGAGGGTCCGAGCAGTACTTC
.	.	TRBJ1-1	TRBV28	CASSFGRGAEAFF	TGTGCCAGCAGTTTTGGGCGGGGTGCTGAAGCTTTCTTT
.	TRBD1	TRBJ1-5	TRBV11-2	CASSPGTGENQPQHF	TGTGCCAGCAGCCCGGGGACAGGTGAGAATCAGCCCCAGCATTTT
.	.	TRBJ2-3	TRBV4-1	CASSRSGTTDTQYF	TGCGCCAGCAGCCGGAGCGGGACAACAGATACGCAGTATTTT
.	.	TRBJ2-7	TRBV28	CASSLRDSRQQYF	TGTGCCAGCAGCCTTCGGGACTCAAGACAGCAGTACTTC
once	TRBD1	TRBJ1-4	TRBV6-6	CANPIRDRGNEKLFF	TGTGCCAATCCGATCCGGGACAGAGGTAATGAAAAACTGTTTTTT
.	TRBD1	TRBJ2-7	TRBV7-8	CASSSGQVYEQYF	TGTGCCAGCAGCTCTGGACAGGTCTACGAGCAGTACTTC
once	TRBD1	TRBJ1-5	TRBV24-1	CATSDSGTGEDQPQHF	TGTGCCACCAGTGACTCCGGGACAGGGGAGGATCAGCCCCAGCATTTT
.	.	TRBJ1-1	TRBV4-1	CASSQDPGRGVTEAFF	TGCGCCAGCAGCCAAGATCCGGGACGGGGGGTTACTGAAGCTTTCTTT
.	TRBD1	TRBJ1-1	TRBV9	CASSPRQGNTEAFF	TGTGCCAGCAGCCCTCGACAGGGAAACACTGAAGCTTTCTTT
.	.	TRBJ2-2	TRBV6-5	CASSYSTRGPGELFF	TGTGCCAGCAGTTACTCGACCAGGGGCCCCGGGGAGCTGTTTTTT
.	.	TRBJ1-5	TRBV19	CASRLQEQPQHF	TGTGCCAGTAGGCTACAGGAACAGCCCCAGCATTTT
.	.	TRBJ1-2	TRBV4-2	CASSQDWGGSYGYTF	TGTGCCAGCAGCCAAGACTGGGGGGGGTCTTATGGCTACACCTTC
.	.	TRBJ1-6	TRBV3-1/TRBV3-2	CASSRNMLGLENSPLHF	TGTGCCAGCAGCCGAAATATGCTCGGTCTGGAGAATTCACCCCTCCACTTT
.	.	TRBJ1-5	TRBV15	CATSRGDTYNQPQHF	TGTGCCACCAGCAGGGGGGACACCTACAATCAGCCCCAGCATTTT
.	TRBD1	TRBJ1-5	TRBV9	CASPTGGTGAFKTSGASSNQPQHF	TGTGCCAGTCCAACCGGGGGGACAGGGGCGTTCAAAACGTCAGGGGCCTCTAGCAATCAGCCCCAGCATTTT
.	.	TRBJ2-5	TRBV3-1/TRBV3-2	CASKMRETQYF	TGTGCCAGCAAGATGCGAGAGACCCAGTACTTC
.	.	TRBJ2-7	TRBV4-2	CASSQTRSASYEQYF	TGTGCCAGCAGCCAGACCCGGAGCGCCTCCTACGAGCAGTACTTC
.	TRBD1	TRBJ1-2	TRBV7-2	CASSLDETGNRYGYTF	TGTGCCAGCAGCTTAGACGAGACAGGGAATCGGTATGGCTACACCTTC
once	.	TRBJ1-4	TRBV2	CASSGRKGSQNGLFF	TGTGCCAGCAGTGGCCGAAAGGGGTCTCAAAACGGGCTGTTTTTT
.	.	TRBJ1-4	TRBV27	CASSQRTAEGLFF	TGTGCCAGCAGTCAAAGGACAGCCGAGGGCCTGTTTTTT
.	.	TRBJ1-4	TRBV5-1	CASSPAGLNEKLFF	TGCGCCAGCAGCCCGGCGGGCCTTAATGAAAAACTGTTTTTT
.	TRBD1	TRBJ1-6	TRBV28	CASSSDREINSPLHF	TGTGCCAGCAGTTCCGACAGGGAAATTAATTCACCCCTCCACTTT
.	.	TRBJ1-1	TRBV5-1	CASSLARGDTEAFF	TGCGCCAGCAGCCTAGCTCGAGGAGACACTGAAGCTTTCTTT
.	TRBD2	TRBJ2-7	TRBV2	CASKASGTYEQYF	TGTGCCAGCAAGGCTAGCGGGACCTACGAGCAGTACTTC
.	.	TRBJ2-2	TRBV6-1	CASSEFGTHNTGELFF	TGTGCCAGCAGTGAATTCGGGACACATAACACCGGGGAGCTGTTTTTT
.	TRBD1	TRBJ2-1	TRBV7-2	CASSSGQGARNEQFF	TGTGCCAGCAGCTCGGGACAGGGCGCGAGGAATGAGCAGTTCTTC
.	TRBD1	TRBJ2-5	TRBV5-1	CASSFSTGGGETQYF	TGCGCCAGCAGCTTTAGTACAGGGGGCGGGGAGACCCAGTACTTC
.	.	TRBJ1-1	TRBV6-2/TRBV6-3	CASSYQNAGGSEAFF	TGTGCCAGCAGTTATCAGAATGCGGGGGGCTCTGAAGCTTTCTTT
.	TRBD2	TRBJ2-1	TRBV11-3	CASSVSGSGYNEQFF	TGTGCCAGCAGCGTTAGCGGGAGTGGATACAATGAGCAGTTCTTC
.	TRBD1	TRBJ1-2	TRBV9	CASSQGAYGYTF	TGTGCCAGCAGCCAGGGGGCCTATGGCTACACCTTC
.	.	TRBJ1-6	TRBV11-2	CASSLYNSPLHF	TGTGCCAGCAGCCTATATAATTCACCCCTCCACTTT
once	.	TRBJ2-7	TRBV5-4	CASSLLGSLEREQYF	TGTGCCAGCAGCTTGCTCGGGAGCTTGGAACGCGAGCAGTACTTC
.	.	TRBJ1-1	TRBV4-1	CASSQPPWAGRTTEAFF	TGCGCCAGCAGCCAACCTCCGTGGGCAGGGAGGACCACTGAAGCTTTCTTT
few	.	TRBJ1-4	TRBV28	CASSPAGGGTGEKLFF	TGTGCCAGCAGTCCCGCCGGTGGGGGGACTGGTGAAAAACTGTTTTTT
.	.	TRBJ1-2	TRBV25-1	CASRDSGRGGGNYGYTF	TGTGCCAGCAGGGACTCTGGCCGGGGGGGTGGTAACTATGGCTACACCTTC
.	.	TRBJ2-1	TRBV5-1	CASSLEAVTGGYNEQFF	TGCGCCAGCAGCTTGGAGGCTGTGACAGGCGGCTACAATGAGCAGTTCTTC